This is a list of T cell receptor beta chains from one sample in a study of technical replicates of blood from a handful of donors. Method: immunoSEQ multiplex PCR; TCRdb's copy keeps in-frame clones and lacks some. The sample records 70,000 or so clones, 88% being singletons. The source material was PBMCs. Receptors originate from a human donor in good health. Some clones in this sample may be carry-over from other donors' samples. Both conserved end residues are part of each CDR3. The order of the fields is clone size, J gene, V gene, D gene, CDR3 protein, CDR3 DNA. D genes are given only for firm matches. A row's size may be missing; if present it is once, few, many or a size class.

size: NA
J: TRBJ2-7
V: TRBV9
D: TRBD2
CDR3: CASSVDEVGGLVDEQYF
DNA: TGTGCCAGCAGCGTAGACGAAGTCGGGGGACTAGTCGACGAGCAGTACTTC

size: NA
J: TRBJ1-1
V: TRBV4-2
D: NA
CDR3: CASSQDARVDAEAFF
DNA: TGTGCCAGCAGCCAAGACGCCAGGGTTGACGCTGAAGCTTTCTTT

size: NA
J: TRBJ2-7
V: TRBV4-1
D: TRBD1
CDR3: CASSQILRGTAYEQYF
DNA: TGCGCCAGCAGCCAAATTCTTAGAGGGACAGCCTACGAGCAGTACTTC

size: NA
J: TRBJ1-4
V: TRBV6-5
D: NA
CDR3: CASSSMSGANEKLFF
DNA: TGTGCCAGCAGTTCCATGTCAGGGGCTAATGAAAAACTGTTTTTT

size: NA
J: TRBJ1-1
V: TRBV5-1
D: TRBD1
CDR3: CASTRTGGVNTEAFF
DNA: TGCGCCAGCACTCGCACAGGGGGCGTGAACACTGAAGCTTTCTTT

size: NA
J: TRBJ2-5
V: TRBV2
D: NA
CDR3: CASSRGERETQYF
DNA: TGTGCCAGCAGTCGGGGAGAGAGGGAGACCCAGTACTTC

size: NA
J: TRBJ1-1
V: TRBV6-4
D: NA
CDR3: CASSDSVHRDPEAFF
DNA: TGTGCCAGCAGTGACTCTGTCCACAGGGACCCTGAAGCTTTCTTT

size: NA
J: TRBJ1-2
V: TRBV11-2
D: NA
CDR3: CASSSVREGYGYTF
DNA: TGTGCCAGCAGCTCGGTCAGGGAGGGCTATGGCTACACCTTC

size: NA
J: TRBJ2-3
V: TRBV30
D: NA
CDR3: CAWSVSEVDTQYF
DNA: TGTGCCTGGAGTGTATCCGAGGTAGATACGCAGTATTTT

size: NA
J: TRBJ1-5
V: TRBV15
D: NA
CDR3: CATRFGVNQPQHF
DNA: TGTGCCACCAGATTCGGGGTCAATCAGCCCCAGCATTTT

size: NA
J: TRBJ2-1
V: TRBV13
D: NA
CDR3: CASSYRDSEQFF
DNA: TGTGCCAGCAGCTATCGGGATAGTGAGCAGTTCTTC

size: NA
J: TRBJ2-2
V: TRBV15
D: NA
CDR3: CATSGRANTGELFF
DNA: TGTGCCACCAGTGGCAGGGCGAACACCGGGGAGCTGTTTTTT

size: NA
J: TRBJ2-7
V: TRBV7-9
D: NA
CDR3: CASSTTGVQYF
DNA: TGTGCCAGCAGCACCACCGGGGTCCAGTACTTC

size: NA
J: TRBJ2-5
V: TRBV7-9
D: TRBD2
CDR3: CASSLAGLAGETQYF
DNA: TGTGCCAGCAGCTTAGCCGGACTAGCGGGGGAGACCCAGTACTTC

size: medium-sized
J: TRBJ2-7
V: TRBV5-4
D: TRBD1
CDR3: CASSLIDRAREQYF
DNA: TGTGCCAGCAGCTTGATAGACAGGGCACGGGAGCAGTACTTC

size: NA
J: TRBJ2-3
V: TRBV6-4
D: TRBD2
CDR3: CASSPESGGSSDTQYF
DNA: TGTGCCAGCAGTCCCGAAAGCGGGGGTTCCTCAGATACGCAGTATTTT

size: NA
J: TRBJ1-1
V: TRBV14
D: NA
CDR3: CASSFVAGNTEAFF
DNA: TGTGCCAGCAGCTTTGTAGCGGGGAACACTGAAGCTTTCTTT

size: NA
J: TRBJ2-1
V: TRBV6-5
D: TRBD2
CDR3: CASSYSLAGREQFF
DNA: TGTGCCAGCAGTTACTCACTAGCGGGACGTGAGCAGTTCTTC

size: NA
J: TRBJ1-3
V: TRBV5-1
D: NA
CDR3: CASSLAAGSTGGNTIYF
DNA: TGCGCCAGCAGCTTGGCCGCTGGTAGCACAGGGGGAAACACCATATATTTT

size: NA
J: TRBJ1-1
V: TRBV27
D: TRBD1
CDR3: CASSAWTGNTEAFF
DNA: TGTGCCAGCAGTGCTTGGACAGGGAACACTGAAGCTTTCTTT

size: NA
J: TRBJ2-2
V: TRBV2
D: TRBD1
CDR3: CASIGTGRNTGELFF
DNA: TGTGCCAGCATAGGGACAGGGCGGAACACCGGGGAGCTGTTTTTT

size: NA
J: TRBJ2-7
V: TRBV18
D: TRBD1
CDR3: CASSGDRGEEQYF
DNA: TGTGCCAGCTCAGGGGACAGGGGAGAGGAGCAGTACTTC

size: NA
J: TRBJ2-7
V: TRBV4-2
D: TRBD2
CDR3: CASSQTPSGVYEQYF
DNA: TGTGCCAGCAGCCAAACCCCTAGCGGGGTATACGAGCAGTACTTC

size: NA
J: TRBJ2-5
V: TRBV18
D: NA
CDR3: CASSPSEGTQYF
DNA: TGTGCCAGCTCACCGTCCGAGGGGACCCAGTACTTC

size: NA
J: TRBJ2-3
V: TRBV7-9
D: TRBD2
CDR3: CASSSLAGGFSDTQYF
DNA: TGTGCCAGCAGCTCGTTAGCGGGGGGGTTCTCAGATACGCAGTATTTT

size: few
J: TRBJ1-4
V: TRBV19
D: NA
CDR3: CASSISDITEKLFF
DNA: TGTGCCAGTAGTATAAGTGACATTACTGAAAAACTGTTTTTT

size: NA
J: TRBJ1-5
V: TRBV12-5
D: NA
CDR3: CASGRTTISNQPQHF
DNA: TGTGCTAGTGGCCGGACAACGATTAGCAATCAGCCCCAGCATTTT

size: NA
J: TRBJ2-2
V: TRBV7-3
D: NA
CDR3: CASSPGPRAGWGTGELFF
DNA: TGTGCCAGCAGCCCCGGCCCCCGGGCAGGGTGGGGCACCGGGGAGCTGTTTTTT

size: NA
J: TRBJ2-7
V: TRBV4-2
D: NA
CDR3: CASSHRFSGTYERYF
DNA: TGTGCCAGCAGCCACAGATTTAGCGGAACTTACGAGCGGTACTTC

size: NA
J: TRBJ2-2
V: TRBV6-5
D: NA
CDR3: CASGRGRTGELFF
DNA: TGTGCCAGCGGCAGGGGTCGCACCGGGGAGCTGTTTTTT

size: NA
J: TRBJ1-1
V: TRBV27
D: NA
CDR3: CASSLLREMNTEAFF
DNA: TGTGCCAGCAGTTTATTACGGGAAATGAACACTGAAGCTTTCTTT

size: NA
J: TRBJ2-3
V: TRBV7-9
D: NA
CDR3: CASSAGLFPDTQYF
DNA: TGTGCCAGCAGCGCAGGACTGTTTCCAGATACGCAGTATTTT

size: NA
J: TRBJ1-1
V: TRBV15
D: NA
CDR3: CATSRDRGARTEAFF
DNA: TGTGCCACCAGCAGAGATCGGGGGGCGCGAACTGAAGCTTTCTTT

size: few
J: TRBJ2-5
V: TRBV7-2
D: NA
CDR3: CASSSGGGKTQYF
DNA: TGTGCCAGCAGCTCGGGGGGCGGAAAGACCCAGTACTTC

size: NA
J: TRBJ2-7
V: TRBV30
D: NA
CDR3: CAWSVSAALTREQYF
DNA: TGTGCCTGGAGTGTTTCAGCCGCGCTGACTAGAGAGCAGTACTTC

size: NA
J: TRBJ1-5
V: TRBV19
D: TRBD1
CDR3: CASTRTGSNSPQHF
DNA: TGTGCCAGTACCAGGACAGGGTCCAACTCTCCCCAGCATTTT